This TCR beta chain came from a study of T cells in Graves' hyperthyroidism and ophthalmopathy (dated by TCRdb to the late 2010s). The study in broad terms: Peripheral blood samples were taken at initial diagnosis, before any treatment was given. The roughly 94 discovery patients were randomly divided into training and test sets at a 7:3 ratio. TCR Vbeta CDR3 sequencing of 120 to 150 peripheral blood samples (under 45 ophthalmopathy, about 74 hyperthyroidism and roughly 17 progressor patients) is reported in the paper. In more than 5 Graves' hyperthyroidism patients, the study also compared T-cell repertoires from thyroid tissue with T-cell repertoires from blood. After sampling, hyperthyroidism patients received methimazole starting at 30 mg daily, and ophthalmopathy patients received high-dose intravenous methylprednisolone. Prospective prediction of ophthalmopathy was tested in an independent validation cohort of about 19 hyperthyroidism patients and 17 patients who later progressed to ophthalmopathy. A discovery cohort of about a hundred patients, roughly 45 with Graves' ophthalmopathy and approximately 60 with stable Graves' hyperthyroidism, was used to find distinguishing TCR V-J signatures.

TCR beta CDR3 regions were amplified from RNA transcripts. For the first round of RT-PCR on the TCR CDR3, the HTBI primer set was used together with the Qiagen OneStep RT-PCR kit. A second multiplex PCR round built the libraries, followed by size selection and purification. Libraries were sequenced paired-end with 100 bp reads on an Illumina HiSeq2000. The study's processing was this. SOAPnuke was used to process the raw data, removing reads that contained adapters or uncalled bases, had a mean Phred below 15, or lacked an exact match to the constant primer or identifier. High-quality paired reads were merged with COPE v1.2.5, and unique nucleotide sequences were defined as clonotypes. Clonotypes were aligned to IMGT TRBV, TRBD and TRBJ reference segments using MiTCR v1.1. The analysis included only V-J combinations with a frequency above 0.0001, which together covered 98% to 99.2% of the repertoires. A TCS score was defined as the ratio of F50 (clonal expansion) to E x V (chaos), with BLOSUM62-based TCRdist applied between CDR3 peptides within each V-J. Welch's t-statistics and random forest reduced fewer than 550 V-J features to about 13, which were used in a naive Bayes classifier (R e1071). The similarity between thyroid and blood repertoires was quantified using the Morisita-Horn index. In TCRdb, the public reads were trimmed at Q25 with fastp and aligned with MiXCR, with productive beta chains retained. Each entry merges the rows of one CDR3 protein and shows their most common DNA and genes. The V and J calls were not made by the authors but by TCRdb's processing. This sample has hundreds of thousands of distinct CDR3 sequences in its table, and 30% to 40% of those were observed once. The top ten clonotypes cover 31% of the sample.

Overall study results and their limits: Blood samples also contained most of the expanded thyroid clonotypes (frequency above 0.001), which suggests that blood repertoires may reflect thyroid immune responses. During validation, the model predicted progression to ophthalmopathy a median of approximately 6.5 months ahead of onset, with around 71% sensitivity and 72% to 80% specificity. A 13 V-J signature model separated ophthalmopathy from stable hyperthyroidism, with 87.88% sensitivity and just under 84% specificity in cross-validation and 80%/75% in testing. Sample size was not statistically predetermined, and investigators were not blinded to group allocation.

A patient counted as having stable Graves' hyperthyroidism if no progression to ophthalmopathy occurred over 18 months of follow-up. The hyperthyroidism patients were between 18 and 65 years old and newly diagnosed, with a disease duration of less than 2 months. Exclusion was applied to patients with uncontrolled infections, other autoimmune diseases, pregnancy or lactation. Clinical symptoms, serum thyroxine and TRAb, thyroid ultrasound, and orbital computed tomography formed the basis for the diagnoses. Ficoll-Paque density gradient centrifugation was used to isolate PBMCs from 10 ml of fresh peripheral blood. Trizol reagent was used to extract total RNA, and RNA quality was then checked on an Agilent 2100 Bioanalyzer. Looking up the germline V gene yields CDR1 MNHNS and CDR2 SASEGT. Spanning cysteine to phenylalanine, the CDR3 consists of 12 amino acids. The read is trimmed to its CDR3 DNA, 36 bases read in frame from base 1. V is trimmed back by 6 bases and J by 5 bases, and the junction contains 3 bases that no gene match accounts for.

As for this clonotype: Its binding antigen is unknown. Base qualities are not recorded, but no much larger clone differs from it by a single base.

The receptor comes from a woman in her thirties or forties with Graves' hyperthyroidism. Material: blood. The chain is assembled from TRBV6-1 and TRBJ1-1, and 7 junction bases match TRBD1. The DNA is TGTGCCAGCAGGGGGACAGTAACTGAAGCTTTCTTT. This encodes CASRGTVTEAFF.